Presented here are 27 T cell receptor beta chains from one specimen sequenced in a study of prognosis after radiotherapy for stage I lung cancer. Two rounds of multiplex PCR amplified TCR beta CDR3 from genomic DNA. First-round PCR employed TRBV- and TRBJ-specific primers for each gene. Using its own MiXCR run on the multiplex PCR reads, TCRdb lists one record per CDR3 protein. This sample has about 47,000 distinct CDR3 sequences, with 30% to 35% found just once. The sequencing here drew on PBMCs, taken before or after stereotactic body radiation therapy (not recorded which). These receptors all stem from a donor over 45 with non-small cell lung cancer.

A note on this clonotype: This may come from a read error, since a much larger clone is one base off. The chain is built from TRBV20-1 and TRBJ2-5; TRBD2 matches 8 bases. This CDR3 comprises 15 residues. CDR1 and CDR2 (germline): DFQATT, SNEGSKA (reference sequence). The CDR3 coding sequence is TGCAGTTCTAGATCCCGGCCCGCGGGGGGCGAGACCCAGTACTTC. Translated, it gives CSSRSRPAGGETQYF.

This clonotype was counted a few times. A single base separates this from a much larger clone, so it may be a read error. The chain combines TRBV7-2 with TRBJ2-3, with 9 bases identical to TRBD1. With 0 bases clipped from V and 4 bases from J, the junction kept 5 bases outside the gene matches. CDR3 length equals 16 residues. CDR1 and CDR2 from the germline V gene are SGHTA and FQGNSA. The DNA of the CDR3 is TGTGCCAGCAGCTTAGCGCTAACAGGGGGCGCAGATACGCAGTATTTT. Amino acid sequence: CASSLALTGGADTQYF.

The chain links TRBV7-2 to TRBJ2-7; 8 nucleotides match TRBD1. The CDR3 has 20 amino acids. CDR1 is SGHTA and CDR2 is FQGNSA in the germline V gene. V gave up 4 bases and J gave up 4 bases; unmatched junction bases: 24. The CDR3 DNA is TGTGCCAGCAGCTACTTCCCGTCAAAGGTGGTGTACAGGGGGATGTACGAGCAGTACTTC. Translating it yields CASSYFPSKVVYRGMYEQYF.

This clonotype has a count of ten or more. V and J are TRBV6-1 and TRBJ2-1, with D possibly being TRBD2 (6 bases). Germline CDR1 and CDR2: MNHNS and SASEGT. The CDR3 length is 15 residues. The ends were cut back, 7 bases at V and 5 bases at J, with 18 bases in the middle. The CDR3 is CASNPWGEVNNEQFF. CDR3 coding DNA: TGTGCCAGCAACCCTTGGGGGGAGGTGAACAATGAGCAGTTCTTC.

The table lists this clonotype with many counts. The chain links TRBV2 to TRBJ1-5; TRBD1 might be the D (6 bases). CDR3 size: 12 residues. Germline lookup yields CDR1 SNHLY and CDR2 FYNNEI. The V and J ends lost 9 bases and 3 bases respectively, with 9 bases between them. DNA for the CDR3: TGTGCCAGTGGGGGGGCCAATCAGCCCCAGCATTTT. Translation gives CASGGANQPQHF.

This clonotype was recorded at least ten times. V and J are TRBV12-3 or TRBV12-4 and TRBJ2-2, with D possibly TRBD1 on 6 matching bases. Trimming cost V 10 bases and J 0 bases, with 15 bases left between them. There are 15 residues in the CDR3. The CDR3 loop is CATQPGATNTGELFF. In DNA form, the CDR3 reads TGTGCCACCCAACCAGGGGCTACGAACACCGGGGAGCTGTTTTTT.

This clonotype was detected many times. The chain carries TRBV7-9 and TRBJ2-2, with D unclear. Trimming pared 4 bases from V and 8 bases from J, leaving 11 bases between. Germline V lookup: CDR1 SEHNR, CDR2 FQNEAQ (reference sequence). The CDR3 loop spans 13 amino acids. CDR3: CASSSTLGGELFF. Written as DNA, the CDR3 is TGTGCCAGCAGCTCGACCTTGGGGGGGGAGCTGTTTTTT.

This rearrangement joins TRBV12-3 or TRBV12-4 to TRBJ2-7, with D perhaps TRBD1 (6 bases). The V gene lost 2 bases and the J gene lost 6 bases, with 11 bases spanning the gap. The CDR3 sequence is 13 residues long. This CDR3 reads CASSLIEDSEQYF. The DNA for the CDR3 is TGTGCCAGCAGTTTAATAGAGGACAGCGAGCAGTACTTC.

This clonotype was seen a few times. Just one base apart from a much larger clone, this may be a read error. J is TRBJ2-1 and V is TRBV20-1; 12 bases map to TRBD2. This CDR3 region has 13 residues. In germline, CDR1 is DFQATT, CDR2 SNEGSKA (reference sequence). The J segment lost 9 bases and the V segment lost 5 bases, leaving 5 bases of the junction unmatched. The DNA of the CDR3 is TGCAGTGCTGCGGGACTAGCGGGCAGTGAGCAGTTCTTC. It codes for CSAAGLAGSEQFF.

A remark on this clonotype: This likely reflects a read error, since a far larger clone is one base away. The chain combines TRBV6-9 with TRBJ2-3; D uncertain. The germline V gene has CDR1 MNHGY and CDR2 SVAAGI. CDR3 length: 16 amino acids. V shed 3 bases and J shed 6 bases, with 19 bases lying between them. The CDR3 sequence: CASSYFATDKWDTQYF. In DNA, the CDR3 is TGTGCCAGCAGTTACTTTGCGACGGATAAATGGGATACGCAGTATTTT.

This clonotype was counted many times. The chain recombines TRBV9 with TRBJ2-7, with 15 nucleotides matching TRBD2. Trimming at V came to 4 bases and at J to 6 bases, leaving 2 bases not matched to a gene. The germline gives CDR1 SGDLS, CDR2 YYNGEE. CDR3 length equals 14 residues. The CDR3 spells CASSSGLAGGEQYF. The CDR3 region has the DNA TGTGCCAGCAGCTCGGGACTAGCGGGAGGCGAGCAGTACTTC.

This clonotype was detected ten times or more. The CDR3 region is CASSAPTSGRAEDTQYF. In DNA, the CDR3 is TGTGCCAGCAGCGCCCCGACTAGCGGGAGGGCCGAAGATACGCAGTATTTT. The chain is built from TRBV9 and TRBJ2-3; 14 bases map to TRBD2. The junction had 8 bases not matched to a gene; V was cut back by 3 bases and J by 5 bases. Germline V lookup: CDR1 SGDLS, CDR2 YYNGEE. The CDR3 contains 17 residues.

The chain couples TRBV6-1 to TRBJ1-3, with no clear D. Trimming removed 7 bases at V and 8 bases at J, with 15 bases between. The germline gives CDR1 MNHNS, CDR2 SASEGT. This CDR3 is 13 amino acids long. The CDR3 nucleotides are TGTGCCAGCACTGAGCGGGCGGTAGACACCATATATTTT. Translated, it gives CASTERAVDTIYF.

This clonotype has at least ten counts. The rearrangement links TRBV5-1 to TRBJ2-7; 9 bases align to TRBD2. This CDR3 is built from 15 residues. The trim removed 0 bases at V and 2 bases at J, leaving 3 bases unmatched. Germline V gene lookup returns CDR1 SGHRS and CDR2 YFSETQ. The CDR3 reads CASSLDAGGPYEQYF. CDR3 bases: TGCGCCAGCAGCTTGGATGCGGGAGGGCCCTACGAGCAGTACTTC.

Ten or more counts support this clonotype. The J gene is TRBJ2-3, the V gene TRBV11-3; D gene ambiguous. CDR1 and CDR2 (germline): SGHNT, YENEEA. The CDR3 sequence is 15 residues long. Between the trimmed V and J ends, which lost 5 bases and 0 bases, there was a span of 12 bases. The CDR3 sequence is CASSRRTTSTDTQYF. The CDR3 DNA sequence: TGTGCCAGCAGCCGACGGACCACTAGCACAGATACGCAGTATTTT.

This clonotype was seen repeatedly, ten times or more. V and J are TRBV5-6 and TRBJ1-1; 8 nucleotides align to TRBD1. The CDR3 length is 16 residues. Germline loops: CDR1 SGHDT, CDR2 YYEEEE. V shed 4 bases, J shed 2 bases, and the junction held 10 bases outside the gene matches. In nucleotides, the CDR3 is TGTGCCAGCAGCCGGCCAAGCAGGGGGCGCAACACTGAAGCTTTCTTT. It codes for CASSRPSRGRNTEAFF.

This clonotype was counted a few times. This sequence joins TRBV4-3 and TRBJ2-4, with TRBD2 matching over 12 bases. CDR3 size: 23 residues. V dropped 4 bases and J dropped 1; count of bases not matched to a gene: 23. The germline gives CDR1 LGHNA, CDR2 YSLEER. The CDR3 sequence is CASSPGDLAGGPDVGVAKNIQYF. CDR3 DNA: TGCGCCAGCAGCCCAGGGGATCTAGCGGGAGGGCCGGACGTGGGGGTTGCCAAAAACATTCAGTACTTC.

This clonotype appeared many times. The chain links TRBV4-2 to TRBJ1-3; D is unresolved. V was pared by 4 bases and J by 4 bases, with 11 bases between. CDR3 length: 14 residues. Per the germline V gene, CDR1 is LGHNA and CDR2 is YNFKEQ. The CDR3 nucleotides are TGTGCCAGCAGCCTCGGACGCGGGGGAAACACCATATATTTT. It translates to CASSLGRGGNTIYF.

A remark on this clonotype: A far larger clone differs by one base, so this is likely a read error. J is TRBJ2-3 and V is TRBV7-6; D not certain. Germline V gene lookup returns CDR1 SGHVS and CDR2 FNYEAQ. The CDR3 runs 14 residues. With 3 bases removed from V and 5 bases from J, the gap between germline ends came to 12 bases. Here the CDR3 DNA reads TGTGCCAGCAGCTTTAGTGGGATTAAAGATACGCAGTATTTT. It encodes CASSFSGIKDTQYF.

This clonotype was picked up many times. The chain couples TRBV5-5 to TRBJ1-3; D uncertain. V gave up 0 bases and J gave up 1 base, with 8 bases separating them. This CDR3 has 15 amino acids. The germline gives CDR1 SGHKS, CDR2 YYEKEE (reference sequence). The CDR3 region has the DNA TGTGCCAGCAGCTTGGATTGGGATTCTGGAAACACCATATATTTT. Protein product: CASSLDWDSGNTIYF.

In its sample, this clonotype was seen many times. The genes are TRBV29-1 and TRBJ1-1; 7 bases match TRBD1. Unmatched junction bases numbered 0, after V lost 4 bases and J lost 1 base. Germline CDR1 SQVTM, CDR2 ANQGSEA. CDR3 length equals 12 residues. The CDR3 region has the DNA TGCAGCGTTGGACAGGGGAACACTGAAGCTTTCTTT. It translates to CSVGQGNTEAFF.

This clonotype showed up many times. The chain recombines TRBV10-3 with TRBJ2-2; 11 nucleotides agree with TRBD1. CDR1 is ENHRY and CDR2 is SYGVKD in the germline V gene. The CDR3 consists of 20 residues. After removal of 6 bases from V and 8 bases from J, the junction contained 23 bases not matched to a gene. The CDR3 sequence is CAIRYGQGARGGVGRGELFF. Here the CDR3 DNA reads TGTGCCATCAGGTATGGACAGGGGGCTCGCGGCGGGGTGGGTAGGGGGGAGCTGTTTTTT.

This clonotype has at least ten counts. This chain connects TRBV6-1 to TRBJ1-3; unclear D gene. The germline CDR1 and CDR2 sequences are MNHNS and SASEGT. CDR3 length equals 15 residues. V was shortened by 5 bases and J by 4 bases, with 15 bases between the two germline ends. This CDR3 reads CASSPRTRRGNTIYF. The DNA of the CDR3 is TGTGCCAGCAGTCCCCGGACCAGAAGAGGAAACACCATATATTTT.

This chain links TRBV6-5 with TRBJ2-7; a possible D gene is TRBD1 (5 bases). The CDR3 length is 14 residues. Trimming shortened V by 4 bases and J by 2 bases, and 12 bases separated the two germline ends. Germline CDR1 is MNHEY and CDR2 is SVGAGI. CDR3 sequence reads: CASSSGHGPYEQYF. CDR3 in DNA: TGTGCCAGCAGTTCCGGACACGGACCCTACGAGCAGTACTTC.

Regarding this clonotype: The junction does not match germline at one end; this may be a read error. V and J are TRBV27 and TRBJ2-7; 7 bases line up with TRBD2. The germline V gene has CDR1 MNHEY and CDR2 SMNVEV (reference sequence). The CDR3 is 16 residues long. The CDR3 spells CASSPLWTRFGDDQYF. The CDR3 DNA is TGTGCCAGCAGTCCTCTATGGACTAGGTTTGGTGACGATCAGTACTTC.

Notes on this clonotype: This may stem from a read error, because a much larger clone lies one nucleotide away. J is TRBJ2-1 and V is TRBV7-9; D remains unclear. Germline CDR1 reads SEHNR; CDR2 reads FQNEAQ (reference sequence). The germline V and J ends were trimmed by 6 bases and 7 bases, with 7 bases remaining between them. The CDR3 sequence is 11 residues long. The CDR3 spells CASSGLNEQFF. CDR3 DNA sequence: TGTGCCAGCAGTGGCCTTAATGAGCAGTTCTTC.

With respect to this clonotype: A read error likely explains this, since a far larger clone differs by one base. The V call is TRBV7-9, the J call TRBJ2-7; D is perhaps TRBD2 (6 bases). This CDR3 comprises 16 residues. Germline CDR1 is SEHNR and CDR2 is FQNEAQ (reference sequence). The V end lost 6 bases, the J end lost 2 bases, and 20 bases lay between the germline ends. CDR3 amino acids: CASRLSAGLLAYEQYF. CDR3 bases: TGTGCCAGCAGATTATCCGCGGGACTTTTAGCCTACGAGCAGTACTTC.